The 11 T cell receptor beta chains presented below share a single source sample, sequenced in a study of T cell repertoires in cytomegalovirus infection. TCRdb reanalysed the reads using MiXCR and keeps one entry per CDR3 protein. Of just under 550,000 distinct CDR3 sequences listed, around 27% are singletons. The sequencing sample was made of PBMCs. Source of these receptors: a human donor in good health (CMV status not recorded). Some clones in this sample may be carry-over from other donors' samples.

V is TRBV11-2 and J is TRBJ2-7, with 8 bases fitting TRBD2. The CDR3 consists of 20 residues. V shed 0 bases and J 3 bases; nucleotides not matched to a gene: 19. Germline CDR1 is SGHAT and CDR2 is FQNNGV. The CDR3 loop is CASSLEGAGVVKLIDYEQYF. The CDR3 DNA reads TGTGCCAGCAGCTTAGAAGGAGCGGGAGTAGTAAAACTTATCGACTACGAGCAGTACTTC.

The sample holds many counts of this clonotype. The chain carries TRBV7-2 and TRBJ1-1; no clear D gene. The CDR3 consists of 16 residues. V lost 5 bases, J lost 1 base, and 17 bases lay in between. Looked up from germline, CDR1 is SGHTA and CDR2 is FQGNSA. This CDR3 is CASSPRVWDRNTEAFF. The CDR3 DNA sequence: TGTGCCAGCAGCCCGAGGGTCTGGGATCGGAACACTGAAGCTTTCTTT.

V gene TRBV6-2 or TRBV6-3 combines with J gene TRBJ2-1, with D hard to call. CDR1 and CDR2 from the germline V gene are MNHEY and SVGEGT. This CDR3 has 12 residues. Between the trimmed V and J ends, which lost 6 bases and 13 bases, there was a span of 16 bases. As DNA, the CDR3 is TGTGCCAGCAGAAACTCGGAACCCCGACAGTTCTTC. Translation gives CASRNSEPRQFF.

This clonotype was seen at least ten times. The genes are TRBV11-3 and TRBJ2-1; D not certain. CDR1 is SGHNT and CDR2 is YENEEA in the germline V gene. CDR3 length equals 17 residues. Trimming pared 3 bases from V and 0 bases from J, leaving 15 bases between. The CDR3 region is CASSFGFSSDSYNEQFF. CDR3 coding DNA: TGTGCCAGCAGCTTCGGTTTTTCGTCGGACTCCTACAATGAGCAGTTCTTC. The variable domain in full, completed from reference TRBV11-3 and TRBJ2-1, reads EAGVVQSPRYKIIEKKQPVAFWCNPISGHNTLYWYLQNLGQGPELLIRYENEEAVDDSQLPKDRFSAERLKGVDSTLKIQPAELGDSAVYLCASSFGFSSDSYNEQFFGPGTRLTVL.

This clonotype was counted ten times or more. The gene calls are TRBV27 and TRBJ2-6; tentatively, D is TRBD1 or TRBD2 (7 bases each). The CDR3 consists of 18 residues. Between the trimmed V and J ends, which lost 5 bases and 0 bases, there was a span of 17 bases. In germline, CDR1 is MNHEY, CDR2 SMNVEV (reference sequence). The CDR3 sequence: CASSLREGAYSGANVLTF. The CDR3 bases are TGTGCCAGCAGTCTTAGGGAGGGGGCGTACTCTGGGGCCAACGTCCTGACTTTC.

The sample holds a few counts of this clonotype. This chain joins TRBV6-2 or TRBV6-3 and TRBJ2-2; TRBD2 is a possible D gene (6 bases). The CDR3 runs to 15 residues. V gave up 2 bases and J gave up 2 bases, with 9 bases separating them. Germline loops: CDR1 MNHEY, CDR2 SVGEGT. Here the CDR3 DNA reads TGTGCCAGCAGTTACAGCGGGCGAAACACCGGGGAGCTGTTTTTT. Its protein is CASSYSGRNTGELFF.

V is TRBV29-1 and J is TRBJ2-5; 9 bases are shared with TRBD1. The J segment lost 2 bases and the V segment lost 7 bases, leaving 2 bases of the junction unmatched. From germline, CDR1 is SQVTM and CDR2 ANQGSEA. This CDR3 comprises 12 residues. The CDR3 protein is CSGGTGQETQYF. The CDR3 DNA reads as TGCAGCGGGGGGACAGGGCAAGAGACCCAGTACTTC. Full variable domain (missing parts from reference TRBV29-1 and TRBJ2-5): SAVISQKPSRDICQRGTSLTIQCQVDSQVTMMFWYRQQPGQSLTLIATANQGSEATYESGFVIDKFPISRPNLTFSTLTVSNMSPEDSSIYLCSGGTGQETQYFGPGTRLLVL.

This clonotype was counted between two and nine times. The chain uses TRBV12-3 or TRBV12-4 and TRBJ2-7; 10 positions match TRBD2. With V trimmed by 4 bases and J by 0 bases, 15 bases remained unmatched. The CDR3 sequence is 19 residues long. The CDR3 DNA reads TGTGCCAGCAGTTCCCAATTCAGACTAGCGGGCCAGAGCTCCTACGAGCAGTACTTC. Translated: CASSSQFRLAGQSSYEQYF.

This clonotype was seen ten or more times. The chain employs TRBV6-1 and TRBJ1-2, with 8 bases lining up with TRBD1. Germline V gene sequence: CDR1 MNHNS, CDR2 SASEGT. Losses at the gene ends were 6 bases for V and 3 bases for J; bases not matched to a gene: 3. This CDR3 comprises 13 residues. The CDR3 here is CASRATGDYGYTF. The DNA of the CDR3 is TGTGCCAGCAGAGCGACAGGGGACTATGGCTACACCTTC.

This sequence joins TRBV11-3 and TRBJ2-5, with 7 bases identical to TRBD2. CDR1 and CDR2 from the germline V gene are SGHNT and YENEEA. The ends lost 0 bases at V and 5 bases at J; junction bases unmatched: 9. CDR3 length equals 16 residues. The CDR3 region is CASSLDTGRGDETQYF. In nucleotides, the CDR3 is TGTGCCAGCAGCTTAGATACAGGCCGGGGGGATGAGACCCAGTACTTC. The whole variable domain, filled in from reference TRBV11-3 and TRBJ2-5, reads EAGVVQSPRYKIIEKKQPVAFWCNPISGHNTLYWYLQNLGQGPELLIRYENEEAVDDSQLPKDRFSAERLKGVDSTLKIQPAELGDSAVYLCASSLDTGRGDETQYFGPGTRLLVL.

This chain connects TRBV6-1 to TRBJ2-1; D remains unclear. The CDR3 is 17 amino acids. Per germline, CDR1 MNHNS and CDR2 SASEGT. V was pared by 6 bases and J by 0 bases, with 18 bases between. Here the CDR3 DNA reads TGTGCCAGCAGACCCCCAATGTTCGAGAGCTCCTACAATGAGCAGTTCTTC. Translating it yields CASRPPMFESSYNEQFF.